A selection of T cell receptor beta chains follows, all from one sample in a study of regulatory T cells in long-lasting Graves disease. TCRdb analysed the multiplex PCR reads with MiXCR anew, one entry per CDR3 protein. The data contain approximately 690,000 distinct CDR3 sequences, about 32% of them seen just once; the ten biggest clones take up about two fifths. The sequences come from peripheral blood mononuclear cells (PBMCs), collected when the disease was refractory, from a patient treated with antithyroid drugs. The receptors stem from a female donor with Graves disease. Each CDR3 is given with its conserved first and last residue. Each record gives: clone size, D gene, J gene, V gene, CDR3 protein, CDR3 DNA. The D gene is left open where the match is weak. Expanded clones are given a class, and other clones once, few, many or no size at all.

few,.,TRBJ2-6,TRBV11-2,CASSQRQAGANVLTF,TGTGCCAGCAGCCAACGACAGGCTGGGGCCAACGTCCTGACTTTC
few,TRBD2,TRBJ2-2,TRBV7-2,CASLSGVSNTGELFF,TGTGCCAGCCTTAGCGGGGTTTCGAACACCGGGGAGCTGTTTTTT
few,.,TRBJ2-4,TRBV5-1,CASSQSTQAKNIQYF,TGCGCCAGCAGCCAAAGTACACAAGCCAAAAACATTCAGTACTTC
.,.,TRBJ1-5,TRBV19,CASSADSYSNQPQHF,TGTGCCAGTAGTGCGGACAGTTATAGCAATCAGCCCCAGCATTTT
few,TRBD1,TRBJ1-2,TRBV12-5,CASGPRTGNLYGYTF,TGTGCTAGTGGTCCACGGACAGGAAATCTATATGGCTACACCTTC
few,.,TRBJ2-5,TRBV12-3/TRBV12-4,CASSPQGTPGETQYF,TGTGCCAGCAGTCCCCAGGGGACCCCCGGGGAGACCCAGTACTTC
many,.,TRBJ2-5,TRBV20-1,CSASRRVVRETQYF,TGCAGTGCTAGTCGCAGGGTGGTTCGGGAGACCCAGTACTTC
once,.,TRBJ1-5,TRBV29-1,CSVDDGAAQHF,TGCAGCGTTGATGACGGGGCGGCTCAGCATTTT
many,.,TRBJ2-5,TRBV11-2,CASSRLQETQYF,TGTGCCAGCAGCCGACTCCAAGAGACCCAGTACTTC
few,.,TRBJ2-2,TRBV11-2,CASSLARPVTGELFF,TGTGCCAGCAGCTTAGCACGACCCGTCACCGGGGAGCTGTTTTTT
many,.,TRBJ2-5,TRBV3-1,CASSQDGRGQYF,TGTGCCAGCAGCCAAGACGGAAGGGGCCAGTACTTC
few,.,TRBJ1-5,TRBV12-3/TRBV12-4,CASSEALIGKLPQHF,TGTGCCAGCAGTGAAGCGCTTATAGGGAAATTGCCCCAGCATTTT
.,TRBD2,TRBJ2-1,TRBV29-1,CSATPSAGVRINEQFF,TGCAGCGCCACCCCCTCGGCGGGAGTGCGTATCAATGAGCAGTTCTTC
many,.,TRBJ1-1,TRBV2,CASSTRTRSAFF,TGTGCCAGCAGTACTAGGACAAGAAGCGCTTTCTTT
many,.,TRBJ2-7,TRBV11-2,CASSLKPNYEQYF,TGTGCCAGCAGCTTAAAGCCTAACTACGAGCAGTACTTC
.,.,TRBJ1-4,TRBV12-3/TRBV12-4,CASSPRPPGTNEKLFF,TGTGCCAGCAGTCCCCGACCGCCGGGAACTAATGAAAAACTGTTTTTT
.,.,TRBJ2-1,TRBV2,CASSMWSSYNEQFF,TGTGCCAGCAGCATGTGGAGCTCCTACAATGAGCAGTTCTTC
.,TRBD2,TRBJ2-2,TRBV20-1,CSASLLTSGAGELFF,TGCAGTGCTAGTCTCCTGACTAGCGGGGCCGGGGAGCTGTTTTTT
.,.,TRBJ1-2,TRBV7-9,CASSLALANYGYTF,TGTGCCAGCAGCTTAGCCCTAGCCAACTATGGCTACACCTTC
.,.,TRBJ1-1,TRBV30,CAYNAGLGTEAFF,TGTGCCTACAACGCCGGACTCGGCACTGAAGCTTTCTTT
few,.,TRBJ1-2,TRBV20-1,CSAPPVRLGGGYTF,TGCAGTGCTCCCCCTGTCCGTCTGGGGGGTGGCTACACCTTC
many,.,TRBJ1-5,TRBV28,CASSADGLSNQPQHF,TGTGCCAGCAGTGCGGACGGATTAAGCAATCAGCCCCAGCATTTT
few,.,TRBJ2-2,TRBV5-1,CASSRAGATGELFF,TGCGCCAGCAGCAGGGCAGGCGCCACCGGGGAGCTGTTTTTT
.,TRBD1,TRBJ2-5,TRBV29-1,CSVTGTGGGMTQYF,TGCAGCGTTACAGGGACAGGGGGCGGGATGACCCAGTACTTC
.,.,TRBJ1-5,TRBV6-1,CASTETGQPQHF,TGTGCCAGCACCGAGACCGGGCAGCCCCAGCATTTT
few,TRBD1,TRBJ1-6,TRBV12-3/TRBV12-4,CASSLGDRWDSPLHF,TGTGCCAGCAGTTTGGGGGACAGGTGGGATTCACCCCTCCACTTT
many,.,TRBJ1-1,TRBV6-1,CASRDQTGGLMNTEAFF,TGTGCCAGCAGGGATCAAACAGGCGGTTTAATGAACACTGAAGCTTTCTTT
.,TRBD1,TRBJ2-5,TRBV18,CASTTGGRETQYF,TGTGCCAGCACGACAGGGGGCCGGGAGACCCAGTACTTC
.,.,TRBJ1-2,TRBV4-1,CASSHASGGRGYGYTF,TGCGCCAGCAGCCATGCAAGCGGGGGTAGAGGGTATGGCTACACCTTC
.,.,TRBJ2-4,TRBV19,CATMPGQLLAKNIQYF,TGTGCCACCATGCCCGGACAGCTACTAGCCAAAAACATTCAGTACTTC
many,.,TRBJ1-6,TRBV28,CASSLRPTTGLALHF,TGTGCCAGCAGCCTTCGCCCCACTACAGGTCTAGCCCTCCACTTT
.,TRBD2,TRBJ2-7,TRBV7-9,CASSPPGLAGVNYEQYF,TGTGCCAGCAGCCCCCCGGGACTAGCGGGAGTTAACTACGAGCAGTACTTC
.,TRBD1,TRBJ1-1,TRBV28,CARSLSGQNTETFF,TGTGCCAGAAGTTTATCGGGACAGAACACTGAAACTTTCTTT